This T cell receptor beta chain was obtained from a study of early T cells in non-severe SARS-CoV-2 infection. MiXCR, run by TCRdb on the 5' RACE reads, gives a single entry per CDR3 protein. This sample yields some 40,000 distinct CDR3 sequences, of which just under 4% are seen a single time; more than 8% belongs to the top ten. This clonotype was detected ten times or more. This CDR3 has 17 amino acids. Germline trimming cut 5 bases from V and 0 bases from J; bases unmatched to any gene: 3. Germline loops: CDR1 SGHVS, CDR2 FNYEAQ. The V call is TRBV7-6, the J call TRBJ2-2, with 13 bases lining up with TRBD2. Sequenced sample: whole blood. This sequence originates from an adult who was a healthcare worker with PCR-confirmed SARS-CoV-2 infection or an uninfected control (not recorded which). The CDR3 bases are TGTGCCAGCAGCCCGGGACTAGCGGGATCGAACACCGGGGAGCTGTTTTTT. Its translation: CASSPGLAGSNTGELFF.